A single sample gave rise to the 27 T cell receptor beta chains below, sequenced in a study of cytotoxic CD8 clonotypes in ibrutinib-treated CLL. Clones were sequenced by immunoSEQ multiplex PCR, and TCRdb holds only the in-frame ones, with some missing. Among tens of thousands of clones listed, just over 85% were seen once. The sample was PBMCs, taken before ibrutinib treatment. The receptor source for this set is a human donor with chronic lymphocytic leukemia.

The chain is built from TRBV28 and TRBJ2-7; 8 nucleotides match TRBD1. The CDR3 consists of 14 residues. J lost 1 base, V lost 6 bases, and 5 bases had no gene match. CDR1 MDHEN and CDR2 SYDVKM come from the germline V gene. The chain's CDR3 is CASSLTGGSYEQYF. In DNA form, the CDR3 reads TGTGCCAGCAGCCTCACAGGGGGGTCCTACGAGCAGTACTTC.

V is TRBV19 and J is TRBJ1-2; D remains unclear. Germline loops: CDR1 LNHDA, CDR2 SQIVND (reference sequence). The CDR3 is 15 amino acids. V was pared by 3 bases and J by 2 bases, with 13 bases between. The CDR3 spells CASSIKDAGNYGYTF. The CDR3, as DNA: TGTGCCAGTAGTATTAAGGATGCAGGCAACTATGGCTACACCTTC.

J is TRBJ2-7 and V is TRBV29-1; 9 nucleotides line up with TRBD2. The trim removed 5 bases at V and 1 base at J, leaving 3 bases unmatched. Germline-derived CDR1 and CDR2 are SQVTM and ANQGSEA. CDR3 length: 13 residues. CDR3 residues: CSVRTSGSYEQYF. The CDR3 DNA reads as TGCAGCGTTCGTACTAGCGGGTCCTACGAGCAGTACTTC.

The chain is built from TRBV11-3 and TRBJ2-3; 11 positions match TRBD2. The CDR3 contains 18 residues. The germline gives CDR1 SGHNT, CDR2 YENEEA. V trimming: 2 bases; J trimming: 1 base; junction bases outside the gene matches: 8. CDR3 sequence reads: CASSLKPRGLAGTDTQYF. CDR3 bases: TGTGCCAGCAGCTTAAAGCCCAGGGGACTAGCGGGCACAGATACGCAGTATTTT. The whole variable domain, remainder taken from reference TRBV11-3 and TRBJ2-3, is EAGVVQSPRYKIIEKKQPVAFWCNPISGHNTLYWYLQNLGQGPELLIRYENEEAVDDSQLPKDRFSAERLKGVDSTLKIQPAELGDSAVYLCASSLKPRGLAGTDTQYFGPGTRLTVL.

This clone was detected once. The gene calls are TRBV7-6 and TRBJ2-4; possible D gene TRBD2, 6 bases. This CDR3 has 13 amino acids. Trimming stripped 1 base from V and 9 bases from J, with 10 bases between. CDR1 and CDR2 from the germline V gene are SGHVS and FNYEAQ. The chain's CDR3 is CASSLEVGGIQYF. The CDR3 DNA follows: TGTGCCAGCAGCTTAGAGGTGGGGGGCATTCAGTACTTC. Full variable domain (rest looked up from reference TRBV7-6 and TRBJ2-4): GAGVSQSPRYKVTKRGQDVALRCDPISGHVSLYWYRQALGQGPEFLTYFNYEAQQDKSGLPNDRFSAERPEGSISTLTIQRTEQRDSAMYRCASSLEVGGIQYFGAGTRLSVL.

The gene calls are TRBV5-4 and TRBJ2-7; weak D call: TRBD2 (6 bases). Per the germline V gene, CDR1 is SGHNT and CDR2 is YYREEE (reference sequence). The CDR3 is made up of 13 amino acids. The V end lost 0 bases, the J end lost 3 bases, and 7 bases lay between the germline ends. CDR3 residues: CASSLGSGYEQYF. The CDR3 DNA reads as TGTGCCAGCAGCTTGGGTAGCGGCTACGAGCAGTACTTC.

CDR3 DNA: TGTGCCAGCAGCGGGGGGGACCCTACGAGGCAGTACTTC. Its protein is CASSGGDPTRQYF. The chain recombines TRBV5-4 with TRBJ2-7; TRBD2 agrees at 7 bases. This CDR3 has 13 residues. V gave up 4 bases and J gave up 9 bases; unmatched junction bases: 10. Per the germline V gene, CDR1 is SGHNT and CDR2 is YYREEE (reference sequence).

Notes on this clone: Additional DNA sequences in this sample encode the identical CDR3. V gene TRBV5-1 combines with J gene TRBJ2-2; 9 positions match TRBD2. Germline-derived CDR1 and CDR2 are SGHRS and YFSETQ. Trimming at V came to 2 bases and at J to 4 bases, leaving 3 bases not matched to a gene. The CDR3 has 15 residues. DNA for the CDR3: TGCGCCAGCAGCTTTAGCGGGAGCAGCACCGGGGAGCTGTTTTTT. Translated: CASSFSGSSTGELFF.

This clone has a single count. The J gene is TRBJ1-1, the V gene TRBV9; D remains ambiguous. Germline CDR1 reads SGDLS; CDR2 reads YYNGEE. V dropped 0 bases and J dropped 3 bases, with 12 bases sitting between them. The CDR3 totals 15 residues. This chain's CDR3 is CASSVGAAGDTEAFF. The CDR3 DNA is TGTGCCAGCAGCGTAGGAGCTGCGGGAGACACTGAAGCTTTCTTT.

J is TRBJ2-3 and V is TRBV5-6; D ambiguous. This CDR3 is built from 15 residues. Trimming took 1 base from V and 6 from J, leaving 15 bases between them. From germline, CDR1 is SGHDT and CDR2 YYEEEE. CDR3 DNA sequence: TGTGCCAGCAGCTTGTACTCAGGCGCGCCCGATACGCAGTATTTT. It translates to CASSLYSGAPDTQYF.

The chain recombines TRBV25-1 with TRBJ1-3, with unresolved D. This CDR3 comprises 15 residues. With 0 bases removed from V and 6 bases from J, the gap between germline ends came to 12 bases. Per germline, CDR1 MGHDK and CDR2 SYGVNS. CDR3 sequence reads: CASSEYGNGANTIYF. The CDR3 DNA is TGTGCCAGCAGTGAATATGGCAATGGCGCAAACACCATATATTTT. Complete variable domain (other parts from reference TRBV25-1 and TRBJ1-3): EADIYQTPRYLVIGTGKKITLECSQTMGHDKMYWYQQDPGMELHLIHYSYGVNSTEKGDLSSESTVSRIRTEHFPLTLESARPSHTSQYLCASSEYGNGANTIYFGEGSWLTVV.

The CDR3 DNA reads as TGTGCCAGCAGCTCCAGGGGGCGCATGAACACTGAAGCTTTCTTT. It yields the protein CASSSRGRMNTEAFF. This chain connects TRBV5-6 to TRBJ1-1; TRBD1 matches 8 bases. Germline CDR1 is SGHDT and CDR2 is YYEEEE. The trim removed 3 bases at V and 0 bases at J, leaving 4 bases unmatched. The CDR3 contains 15 residues. The variable domain in full, completed from reference TRBV5-6 and TRBJ1-1, reads DAGVTQSPTHLIKTRGQQVTLRCSPKSGHDTVSWYQQALGQGPQFIFQYYEEEERQRGNFPDRFSGHQFPNYSSELNVNALLLGDSALYLCASSSRGRMNTEAFFGQGTRLTVV.

The genes are TRBV27 and TRBJ1-5, with D possibly TRBD1 on 5 matching bases. The CDR3 runs 15 residues. Germline-derived CDR1 and CDR2 are MNHEY and SMNVEV (reference sequence). With 4 bases removed from V and 4 bases from J, the gap between germline ends came to 14 bases. CDR3 amino acids: CASSSVEGWNQPQHF. Written as DNA, the CDR3 is TGTGCCAGCAGTTCGGTGGAGGGGTGGAATCAGCCCCAGCATTTT.

This chain connects TRBV4-2 to TRBJ1-1; D unresolved. This CDR3 region has 15 residues. V gave up 1 base and J gave up 6 bases, with 15 bases separating them. Germline V lookup: CDR1 LGHNA, CDR2 YNFKEQ. Here the CDR3 DNA reads TGTGCCAGCAGCCAAGTGTCGGGCGGGTACGCTGAAGCTTTCTTT. This codes for CASSQVSGGYAEAFF.

The V call is TRBV5-1, the J call TRBJ2-7; D is undetermined. The CDR3 has 12 residues. Germline CDR1 SGHRS, CDR2 YFSETQ. The V end lost 4 bases, the J end lost 0 bases, and 5 bases lay between the germline ends. CDR3 nucleotide sequence: TGCGCCAGCAGCGGCAGCTCCTACGAGCAGTACTTC. Translating it yields CASSGSSYEQYF.

The chain has TRBV4-3 and TRBJ2-2; 8 bases line up with TRBD2. In germline, CDR1 is LGHNA, CDR2 YSLEER. The junction had 8 bases not matched to a gene; V was cut back by 0 bases and J by 2 bases. This CDR3 is 18 amino acids long. The chain's CDR3 is CASSQDLTSGFNTGELFF. In DNA, the CDR3 is TGCGCCAGCAGCCAAGATCTCACTAGCGGATTTAACACCGGGGAGCTGTTTTTT.

The chain recombines TRBV7-9 with TRBJ1-1; 7 bases match TRBD1. The J segment lost 6 bases and the V segment lost 3 bases, leaving 13 bases of the junction unmatched. This CDR3 is 16 amino acids long. From germline, CDR1 is SEHNR and CDR2 FQNEAQ (reference sequence). CDR3 amino acids: CASSFDIQGYGAEAFF. DNA for the CDR3: TGTGCCAGCAGCTTTGACATACAGGGGTACGGCGCTGAAGCTTTCTTT.

The chain recombines TRBV29-1 with TRBJ1-1; D remains unclear. Germline loops: CDR1 SQVTM, CDR2 ANQGSEA. V lost 7 bases, J lost 8 bases, and 11 bases lay in between. This CDR3 contains 10 residues. CDR3 nucleotide sequence: TGCAGCGGGCAAGACTACGAAGCTTTCTTT. This sequence encodes CSGQDYEAFF.

This clone was seen a single time. In nucleotides, the CDR3 is TGTGCCAGCAGTTACGGAGGGACAGACCCTCCGGGTGCCCAGTACTTC. Residues: CASSYGGTDPPGAQYF. V is TRBV6-6 and J is TRBJ2-5; perhaps TRBD1 as D (7 bases). The V end was cut by 2 bases, the J end by 9 bases, with 22 bases between. From germline, CDR1 is MNHNY and CDR2 SVGAGI (reference sequence). This CDR3 spans 16 amino acids.

In nucleotides, the CDR3 is TGCGCCAGCACCACAGGGGGATCGAACACTGAAGCTTTCTTT. It translates to CASTTGGSNTEAFF. This chain joins TRBV5-1 and TRBJ1-1, with TRBD1 matching over 8 bases. Per the germline V gene, CDR1 is SGHRS and CDR2 is YFSETQ. The trim removed 6 bases at V and 1 base at J, leaving 5 bases unmatched. This CDR3 has 14 amino acids.

The chain combines TRBV28 with TRBJ1-2, with TRBD1 matching over 8 bases. Per the germline V gene, CDR1 is MDHEN and CDR2 is SYDVKM. Unmatched junction bases numbered 9, after V lost 7 bases and J lost 5 bases. This CDR3 contains 14 residues. The DNA for the CDR3 is TGTGCCAGCATGTTCCAGGGGGCTCGATATGGCTACACCTTC. Translated, it gives CASMFQGARYGYTF.

The chain links TRBV19 to TRBJ2-7, with 7 bases fitting TRBD2. The germline gives CDR1 LNHDA, CDR2 SQIVND (reference sequence). Unmatched junction bases numbered 14, after V lost 7 bases and J lost 2 bases. The CDR3 has 16 residues. The CDR3 protein is CASKEKAGVSAYEQYF. The CDR3 nucleotides read TGTGCCAGTAAAGAGAAGGCGGGAGTCAGCGCCTACGAGCAGTACTTC. Variable domain in full (rest from reference TRBV19 and TRBJ2-7): DGGITQSPKYLFRKEGQNVTLSCEQNLNHDAMYWYRQDPGQGLRLIYYSQIVNDFQKGDIAEGYSVSREKKESFPLTVTSAQKNPTAFYLCASKEKAGVSAYEQYFGPGTRLTVT.

The chain carries TRBV7-9 and TRBJ2-2; 13 bases agree with TRBD2. CDR1 is SEHNR, CDR2 FQNEAQ, per germline (reference sequence). The CDR3 is 18 residues long. V lost 6 bases to trimming and J lost 7 bases; unmatched junction nucleotides: 14. CDR3 sequence: CASRHSPTSGGSGGELFF. DNA for the CDR3: TGTGCCAGCAGGCATAGTCCGACTAGCGGGGGGTCCGGCGGGGAGCTGTTTTTT.

This clone has only a few counts. DNA of the CDR3: TGTGCCAGCATCCTGGACAGGGGGGAGACCCAGTACTTC. Protein product: CASILDRGETQYF. The chain has TRBV7-9 and TRBJ2-5; 10 bases are shared with TRBD1. CDR1 is SEHNR and CDR2 is FQNEAQ in the germline V gene (reference sequence). The CDR3 is 13 residues long. The trim removed 7 bases at V and 5 bases at J, leaving 4 bases unmatched.

The chain links TRBV27 to TRBJ2-7; either TRBD1 or TRBD2 may fit D (5 bases each). CDR1 and CDR2 (germline): MNHEY, SMNVEV (reference sequence). The CDR3 contains 15 residues. Trimming pared 0 bases from V and 3 bases from J, leaving 12 bases between. Written as DNA, the CDR3 is TGTGCCAGCAGTTTATCGTCCGGGGACGGCTACGAGCAGTACTTC. Translating gives CASSLSSGDGYEQYF.

This clone is a singleton in its sample. The chain combines TRBV7-9 with TRBJ1-1; 9 bases align to TRBD1. The junction had 1 base not matched to a gene; V was cut back by 5 bases and J by 0 bases. This CDR3 has 14 amino acids. Per the germline V gene, CDR1 is SEHNR and CDR2 is FQNEAQ (reference sequence). The CDR3 coding sequence is TGTGCCAGCAGCAGGACAGGGGTGAACACTGAAGCTTTCTTT. This translates into CASSRTGVNTEAFF.

The V and J genes are TRBV30 and TRBJ2-7; possible D gene TRBD2, 6 bases. The V gene's germline CDR1 is GTSNPN and CDR2 SVGIG (reference sequence). The CDR3 covers 13 residues. V lost 4 bases to trimming and J lost 5 bases, with 15 bases between them. The CDR3 DNA follows: TGTGCCTGGAATCGGGGGAATACCCACGAGCAGTACTTC. Protein product: CAWNRGNTHEQYF.